Each of the 8 T cell receptor beta chains below was sequenced from the same sample in a study of cytomegalovirus exposure and HLA in healthy donors. Generated by immunoSEQ multiplex PCR, the TCRdb table keeps only in-frame clones and is missing some. The sample gives about 150,000 clones, 85% to 90% of which show up once; about 3.1% is in the top ten. The sequencing sample was made of PBMCs. Receptors originate from a woman between 18 and 29 years old in good health and CMV-seropositive.

The V and J genes are TRBV14 and TRBJ1-2; 8 positions agree with TRBD1. CDR1 is SGHDN and CDR2 is FVKESK in the germline V gene. Trimming cost V 4 bases and J 10 bases; bases outside gene matches: 8. This CDR3 contains 13 residues. CDR3 sequence reads: CASSLLRQGTYTF. CDR3 in DNA: TGTGCCAGCAGCCTCCTAAGACAGGGGACCTACACCTTC.

This clone appeared a single time. V usage is TRBV30 and J usage is TRBJ2-1; tentative D call: TRBD2 (6 bases). Looked up from germline, CDR1 is GTSNPN and CDR2 is SVGIG (reference sequence). The V end lost 0 bases, the J end lost 10 bases, and 13 bases lay between the germline ends. The CDR3 spans 13 residues. CDR3 in amino acids: CAWSVRSGREQFF. The CDR3 DNA follows: TGTGCCTGGAGTGTCAGGAGCGGGCGCGAGCAGTTCTTC. The full variable domain, in which reference TRBV30 and TRBJ2-1 provide the parts outside the CDR3, is SQTIHQWPATLVQPVGSPLSLECTVEGTSNPNLYWYRQAAGRGLQLLFYSVGIGQISSEVPQNLSASRPQDRQFILSSKKLLLSDSGFYLCAWSVRSGREQFFGPGTRLTVL.

The chain uses TRBV21-1 and TRBJ2-7; the table names TRBD1, a call not compared with the DNA. TRBV21-1 is recorded as a pseudogene. This CDR3 is 14 amino acids long. CDR3 DNA sequence: TGTGCCAGCAGCGGGGGCAGGTCGCGGGACGAGCAGTACTTC. This encodes CASSGGRSRDEQYF.

This clone was seen only a few times. This CDR3 is also generated by other DNA sequences in the sample. V and J are TRBV6-6 and TRBJ1-2; D not certain. From germline, CDR1 is MNHNY and CDR2 SVGAGI (reference sequence). Trimming stripped 0 bases from V and 2 bases from J, with 7 bases between. The CDR3 length is 14 residues. The CDR3 DNA reads as TGTGCCAGCAGTTACTCGAAAGAGAACTATGGCTACACCTTC. This sequence encodes CASSYSKENYGYTF.

CDR3 residues: CASSLDLTSGSQETQYF. DNA of the CDR3: TGTGCCAGCAGCTTAGACTTGACTAGCGGGAGCCAAGAGACCCAGTACTTC. The rearrangement joins TRBV11-3 to TRBJ2-5, with 12 nucleotides matching TRBD2. This CDR3 has 17 amino acids. The trim removed 0 bases at V and 1 base at J, leaving 3 bases unmatched. Germline CDR1 and CDR2: SGHNT and YENEEA.

The V call is TRBV7-6, the J call TRBJ1-2; D possibly corresponds to TRBD1 (5 bases). V was clipped by 1 base and J by 5 bases, with 14 bases between them. This CDR3 spans 15 amino acids. In germline, CDR1 is SGHVS, CDR2 FNYEAQ. The DNA of the CDR3 is TGTGCCAGCAGCTTAGAGGAGGGACTCGCGTATGGCTACACCTTC. Residues: CASSLEEGLAYGYTF.

The rearrangement uses TRBV20-1 and TRBJ2-7; possible D gene TRBD1, 6 bases. CDR1 is DFQATT, CDR2 SNEGSKA, per germline (reference sequence). The CDR3 runs to 11 residues. Trimming left V 5 bases short and J 6 bases short, with 11 bases between. The CDR3 region is CSASRGLEQYF. The CDR3 nucleotides read TGCAGTGCTTCCAGGGGCCTCGAGCAGTACTTC.

The genes are TRBV6-1 and TRBJ1-5, with D maybe TRBD1 (5 bases). The CDR3 is made up of 12 amino acids. CDR1 is MNHNS, CDR2 SASEGT, per germline. Trimming removed 4 bases at V and 8 bases at J, with 9 bases between. The chain's CDR3 is CASSGQGEPQHF. The CDR3 nucleotides are TGTGCCAGCAGTGGGCAGGGTGAGCCCCAGCATTTT.